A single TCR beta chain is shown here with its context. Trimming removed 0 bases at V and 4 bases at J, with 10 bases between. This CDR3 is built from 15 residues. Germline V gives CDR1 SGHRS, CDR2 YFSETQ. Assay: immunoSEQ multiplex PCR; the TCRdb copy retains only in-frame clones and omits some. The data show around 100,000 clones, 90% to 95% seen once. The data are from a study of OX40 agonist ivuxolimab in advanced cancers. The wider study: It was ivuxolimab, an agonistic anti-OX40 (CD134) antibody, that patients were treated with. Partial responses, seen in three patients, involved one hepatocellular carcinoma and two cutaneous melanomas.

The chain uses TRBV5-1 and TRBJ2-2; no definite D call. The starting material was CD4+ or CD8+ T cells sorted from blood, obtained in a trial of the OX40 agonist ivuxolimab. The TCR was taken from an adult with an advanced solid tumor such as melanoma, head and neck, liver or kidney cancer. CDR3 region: CASSLDPWGTGELFF. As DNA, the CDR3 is TGCGCCAGCAGCTTGGACCCATGGGGCACCGGGGAGCTGTTTTTT.